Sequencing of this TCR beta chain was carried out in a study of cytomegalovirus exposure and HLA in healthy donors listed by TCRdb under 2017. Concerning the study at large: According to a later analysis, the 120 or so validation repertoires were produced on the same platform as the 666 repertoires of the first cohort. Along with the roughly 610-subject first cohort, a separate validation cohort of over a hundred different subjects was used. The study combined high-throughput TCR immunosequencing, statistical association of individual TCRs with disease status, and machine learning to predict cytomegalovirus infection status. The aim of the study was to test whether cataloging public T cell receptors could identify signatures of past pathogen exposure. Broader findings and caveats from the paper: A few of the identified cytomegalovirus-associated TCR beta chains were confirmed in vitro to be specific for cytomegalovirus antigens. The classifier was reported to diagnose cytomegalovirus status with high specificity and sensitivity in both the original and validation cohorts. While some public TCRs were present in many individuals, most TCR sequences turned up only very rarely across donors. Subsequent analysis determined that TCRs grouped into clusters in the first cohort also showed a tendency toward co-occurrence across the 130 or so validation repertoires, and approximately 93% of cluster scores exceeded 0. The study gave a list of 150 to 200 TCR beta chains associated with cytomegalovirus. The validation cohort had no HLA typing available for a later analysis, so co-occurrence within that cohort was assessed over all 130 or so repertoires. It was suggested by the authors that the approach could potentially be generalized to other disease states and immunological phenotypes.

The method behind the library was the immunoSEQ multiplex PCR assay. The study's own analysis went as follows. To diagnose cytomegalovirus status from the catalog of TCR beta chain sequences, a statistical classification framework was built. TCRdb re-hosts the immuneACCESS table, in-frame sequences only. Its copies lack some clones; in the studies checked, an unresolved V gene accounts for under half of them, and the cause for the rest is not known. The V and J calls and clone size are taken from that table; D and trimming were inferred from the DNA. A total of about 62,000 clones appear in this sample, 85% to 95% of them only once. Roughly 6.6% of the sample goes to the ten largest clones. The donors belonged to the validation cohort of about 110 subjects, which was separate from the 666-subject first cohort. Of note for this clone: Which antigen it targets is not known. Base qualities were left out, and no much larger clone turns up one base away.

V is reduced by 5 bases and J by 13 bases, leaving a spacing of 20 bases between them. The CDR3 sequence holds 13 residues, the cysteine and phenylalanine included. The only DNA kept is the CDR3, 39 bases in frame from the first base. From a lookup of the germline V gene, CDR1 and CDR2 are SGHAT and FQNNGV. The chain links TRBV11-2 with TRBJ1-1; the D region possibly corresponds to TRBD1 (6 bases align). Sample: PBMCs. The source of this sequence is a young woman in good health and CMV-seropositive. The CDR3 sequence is CASSPTRGTNVFF. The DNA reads TGTGCCAGCAGCCCTACCAGGGGCACGAATGTTTTCTTT.